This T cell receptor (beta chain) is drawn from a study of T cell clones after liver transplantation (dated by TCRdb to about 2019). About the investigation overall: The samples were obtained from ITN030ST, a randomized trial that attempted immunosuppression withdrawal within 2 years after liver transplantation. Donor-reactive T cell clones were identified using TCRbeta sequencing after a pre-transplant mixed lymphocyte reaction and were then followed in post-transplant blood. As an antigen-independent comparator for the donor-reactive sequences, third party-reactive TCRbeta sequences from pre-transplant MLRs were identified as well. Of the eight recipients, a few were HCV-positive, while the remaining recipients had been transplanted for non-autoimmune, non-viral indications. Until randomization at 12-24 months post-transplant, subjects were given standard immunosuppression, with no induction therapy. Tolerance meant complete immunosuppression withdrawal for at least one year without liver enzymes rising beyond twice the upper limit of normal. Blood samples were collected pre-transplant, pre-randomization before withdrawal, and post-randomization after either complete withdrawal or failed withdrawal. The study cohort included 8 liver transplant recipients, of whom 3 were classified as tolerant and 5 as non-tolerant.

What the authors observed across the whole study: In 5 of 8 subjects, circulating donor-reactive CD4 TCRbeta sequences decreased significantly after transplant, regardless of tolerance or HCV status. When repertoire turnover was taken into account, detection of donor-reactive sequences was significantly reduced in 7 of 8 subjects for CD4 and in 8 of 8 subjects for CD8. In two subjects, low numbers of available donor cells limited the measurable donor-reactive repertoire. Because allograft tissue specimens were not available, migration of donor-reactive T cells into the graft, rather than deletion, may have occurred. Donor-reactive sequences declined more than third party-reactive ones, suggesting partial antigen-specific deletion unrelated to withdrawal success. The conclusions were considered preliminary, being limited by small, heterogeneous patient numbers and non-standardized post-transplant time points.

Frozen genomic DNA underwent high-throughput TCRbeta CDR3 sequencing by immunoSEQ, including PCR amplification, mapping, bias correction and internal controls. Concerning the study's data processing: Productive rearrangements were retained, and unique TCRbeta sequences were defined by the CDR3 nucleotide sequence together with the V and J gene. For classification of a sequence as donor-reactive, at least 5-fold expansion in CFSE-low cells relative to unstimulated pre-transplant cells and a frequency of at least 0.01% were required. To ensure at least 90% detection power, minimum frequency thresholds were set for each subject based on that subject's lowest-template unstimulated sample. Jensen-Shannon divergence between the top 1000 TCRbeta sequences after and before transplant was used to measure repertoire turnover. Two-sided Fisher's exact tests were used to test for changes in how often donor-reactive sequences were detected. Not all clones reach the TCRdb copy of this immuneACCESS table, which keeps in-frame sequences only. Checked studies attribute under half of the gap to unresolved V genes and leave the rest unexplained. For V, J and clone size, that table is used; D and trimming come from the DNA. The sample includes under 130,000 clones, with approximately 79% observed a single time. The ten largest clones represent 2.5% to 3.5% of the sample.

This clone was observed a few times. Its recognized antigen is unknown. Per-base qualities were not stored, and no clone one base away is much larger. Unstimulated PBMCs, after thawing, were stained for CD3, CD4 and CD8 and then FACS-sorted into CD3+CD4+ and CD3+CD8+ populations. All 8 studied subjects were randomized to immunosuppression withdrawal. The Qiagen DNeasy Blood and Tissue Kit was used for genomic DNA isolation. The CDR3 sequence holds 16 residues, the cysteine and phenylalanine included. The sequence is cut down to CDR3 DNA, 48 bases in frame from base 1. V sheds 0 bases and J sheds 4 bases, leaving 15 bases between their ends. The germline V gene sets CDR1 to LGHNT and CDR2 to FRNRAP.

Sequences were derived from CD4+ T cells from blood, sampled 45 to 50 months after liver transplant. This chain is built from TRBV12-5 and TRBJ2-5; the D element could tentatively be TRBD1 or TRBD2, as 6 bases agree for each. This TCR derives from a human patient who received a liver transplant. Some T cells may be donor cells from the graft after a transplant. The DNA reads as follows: TGTGCTAGTGGTTTGGTACTATCGGGGGCCGGAGAGACCCAGTACTTC. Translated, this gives CASGLVLSGAGETQYF.